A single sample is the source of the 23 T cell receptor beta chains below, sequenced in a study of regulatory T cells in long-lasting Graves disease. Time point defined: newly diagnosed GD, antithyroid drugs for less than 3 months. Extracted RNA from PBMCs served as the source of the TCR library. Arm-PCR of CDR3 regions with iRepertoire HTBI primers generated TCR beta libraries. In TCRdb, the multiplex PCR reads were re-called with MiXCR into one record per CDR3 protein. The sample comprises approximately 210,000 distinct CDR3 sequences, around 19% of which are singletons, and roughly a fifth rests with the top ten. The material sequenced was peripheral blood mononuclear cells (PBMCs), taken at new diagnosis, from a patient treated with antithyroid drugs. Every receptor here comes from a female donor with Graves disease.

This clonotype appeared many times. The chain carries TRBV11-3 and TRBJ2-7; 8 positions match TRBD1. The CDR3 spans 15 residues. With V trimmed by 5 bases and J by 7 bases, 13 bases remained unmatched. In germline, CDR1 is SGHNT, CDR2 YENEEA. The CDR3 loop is CASSRSGQGPGEQYF. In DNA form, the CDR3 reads TGTGCCAGCAGCAGATCAGGACAGGGTCCGGGAGAGCAGTACTTC. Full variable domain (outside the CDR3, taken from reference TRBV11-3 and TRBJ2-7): EAGVVQSPRYKIIEKKQPVAFWCNPISGHNTLYWYLQNLGQGPELLIRYENEEAVDDSQLPKDRFSAERLKGVDSTLKIQPAELGDSAVYLCASSRSGQGPGEQYFGPGTRLTVT.

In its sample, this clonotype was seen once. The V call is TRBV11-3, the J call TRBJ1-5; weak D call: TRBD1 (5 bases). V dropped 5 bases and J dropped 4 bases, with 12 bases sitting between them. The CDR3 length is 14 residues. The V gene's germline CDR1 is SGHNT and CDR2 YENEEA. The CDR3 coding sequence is TGTGCCAGCAGCCAGGGAGGCGTTAATCAGCCCCAGCATTTT. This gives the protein CASSQGGVNQPQHF. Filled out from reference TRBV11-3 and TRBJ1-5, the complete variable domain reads EAGVVQSPRYKIIEKKQPVAFWCNPISGHNTLYWYLQNLGQGPELLIRYENEEAVDDSQLPKDRFSAERLKGVDSTLKIQPAELGDSAVYLCASSQGGVNQPQHFGDGTRLSIL.

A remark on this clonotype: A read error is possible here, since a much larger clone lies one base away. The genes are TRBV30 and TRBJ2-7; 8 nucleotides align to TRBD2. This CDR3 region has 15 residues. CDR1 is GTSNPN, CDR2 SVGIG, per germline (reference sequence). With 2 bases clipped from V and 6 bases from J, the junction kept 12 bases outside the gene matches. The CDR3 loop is CAWSPDWAGGGEQYF. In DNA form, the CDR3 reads TGTGCCTGGAGTCCGGACTGGGCGGGAGGAGGCGAGCAGTACTTC.

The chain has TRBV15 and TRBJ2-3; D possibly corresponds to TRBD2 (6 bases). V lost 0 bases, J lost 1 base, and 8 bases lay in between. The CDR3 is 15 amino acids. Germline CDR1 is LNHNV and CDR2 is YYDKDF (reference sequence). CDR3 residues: CATSRDGSGTDTQYF. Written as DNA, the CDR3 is TGTGCCACCAGCAGAGACGGGAGTGGCACAGATACGCAGTATTTT.

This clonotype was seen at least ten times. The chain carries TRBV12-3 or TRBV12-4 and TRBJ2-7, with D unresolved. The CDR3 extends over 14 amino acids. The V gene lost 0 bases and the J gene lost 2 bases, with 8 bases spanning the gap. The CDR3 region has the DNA TGTGCCAGCAGTTTAGCGCGCCTCACCTACGAGCAGTACTTC. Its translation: CASSLARLTYEQYF.

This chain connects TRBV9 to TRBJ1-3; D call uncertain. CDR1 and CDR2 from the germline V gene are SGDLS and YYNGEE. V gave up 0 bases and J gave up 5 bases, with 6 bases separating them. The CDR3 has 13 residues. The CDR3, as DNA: TGTGCCAGCAGCGTAGACCTCAGAAACACCATATATTTT. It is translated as CASSVDLRNTIYF.

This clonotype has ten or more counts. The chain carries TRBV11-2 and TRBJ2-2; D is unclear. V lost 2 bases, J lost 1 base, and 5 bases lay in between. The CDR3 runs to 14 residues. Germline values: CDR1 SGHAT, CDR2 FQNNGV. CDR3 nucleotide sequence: TGTGCCAGCAGCTTATGGCAGAACACCGGGGAGCTGTTTTTT. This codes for CASSLWQNTGELFF.

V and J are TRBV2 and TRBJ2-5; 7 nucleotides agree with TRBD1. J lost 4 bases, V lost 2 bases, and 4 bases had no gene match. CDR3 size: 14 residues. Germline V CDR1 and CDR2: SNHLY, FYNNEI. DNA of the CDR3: TGTGCCAGCAGTGAAACAGGGGATGTAGAGACCCAGTACTTC. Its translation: CASSETGDVETQYF.

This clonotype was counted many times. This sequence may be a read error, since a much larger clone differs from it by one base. The CDR3 DNA reads as TGCAGTGTTAGAGATCAGAGTGGGCTAGTAGAGACCCAGTACTTC. Protein product: CSVRDQSGLVETQYF. The chain uses TRBV20-1 and TRBJ2-5; D is unresolved. Germline loops: CDR1 DFQATT, CDR2 SNEGSKA (reference sequence). This CDR3 contains 15 residues.

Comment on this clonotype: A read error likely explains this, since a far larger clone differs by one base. Written as DNA, the CDR3 is TGTGCCAGCAGTTTTACCGGGAGGGTCAATGAGCAGTACTTC. Translating gives CASSFTGRVNEQYF. The chain carries TRBV12-3 or TRBV12-4 and TRBJ2-5; 8 bases are shared with TRBD2. The CDR3 covers 14 residues. V shed 3 bases and J 11 bases; nucleotides not matched to a gene: 11.

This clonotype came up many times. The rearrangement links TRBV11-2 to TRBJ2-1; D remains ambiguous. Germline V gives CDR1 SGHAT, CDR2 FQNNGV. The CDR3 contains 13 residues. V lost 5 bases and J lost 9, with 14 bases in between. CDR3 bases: TGTGCCAGCAGCGCACTAATAGAAGGTGAGCAGTTCTTC. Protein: CASSALIEGEQFF.

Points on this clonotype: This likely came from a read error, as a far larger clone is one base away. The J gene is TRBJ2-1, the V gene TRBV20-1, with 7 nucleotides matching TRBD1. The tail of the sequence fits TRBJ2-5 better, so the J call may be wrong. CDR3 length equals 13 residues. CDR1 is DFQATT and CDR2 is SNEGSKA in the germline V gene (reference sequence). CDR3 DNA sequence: TGCAGTACTAGGGGACAGCCAGGGGAGACCCAGTACTTC. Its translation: CSTRGQPGETQYF.

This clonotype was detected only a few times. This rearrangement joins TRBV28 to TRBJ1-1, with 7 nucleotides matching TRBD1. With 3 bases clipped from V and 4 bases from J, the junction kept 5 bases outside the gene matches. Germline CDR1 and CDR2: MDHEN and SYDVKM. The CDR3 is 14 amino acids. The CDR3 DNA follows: TGTGCCAGCAGTTTGAGGGGGCGGGTCACTGAAGCTTTCTTT. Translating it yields CASSLRGRVTEAFF.

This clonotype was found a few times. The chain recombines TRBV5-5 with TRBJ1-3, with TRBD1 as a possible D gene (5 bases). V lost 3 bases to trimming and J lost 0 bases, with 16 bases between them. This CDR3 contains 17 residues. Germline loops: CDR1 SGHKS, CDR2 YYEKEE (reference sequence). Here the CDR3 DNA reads TGTGCCAGCAGCTCCCCCGGGAGGGGCCTCTCTGGAAACACCATATATTTT. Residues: CASSSPGRGLSGNTIYF.

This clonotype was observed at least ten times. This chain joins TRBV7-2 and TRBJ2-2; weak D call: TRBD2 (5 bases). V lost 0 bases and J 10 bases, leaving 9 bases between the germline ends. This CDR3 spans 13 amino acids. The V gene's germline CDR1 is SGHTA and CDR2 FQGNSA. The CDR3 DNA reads TGTGCCAGCAGCTTAGCGGGAGTTGTGGAGCTGTTTTTT. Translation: CASSLAGVVELFF.

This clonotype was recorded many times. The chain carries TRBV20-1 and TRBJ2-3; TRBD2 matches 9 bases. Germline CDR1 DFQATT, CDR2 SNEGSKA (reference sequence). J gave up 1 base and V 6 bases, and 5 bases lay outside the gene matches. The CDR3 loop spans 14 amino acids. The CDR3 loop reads CSAEGTSRTDTQYF. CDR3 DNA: TGCAGTGCGGAAGGGACTAGCCGCACAGATACGCAGTATTTT.

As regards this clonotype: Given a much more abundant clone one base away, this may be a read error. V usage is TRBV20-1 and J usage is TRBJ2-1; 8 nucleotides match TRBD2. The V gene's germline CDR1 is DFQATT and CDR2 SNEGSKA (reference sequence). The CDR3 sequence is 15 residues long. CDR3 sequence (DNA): TGCAGTTCTAGATGGAGCGGGAGCTCCTACAATGAGCAGTTCTTC. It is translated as CSSRWSGSSYNEQFF.

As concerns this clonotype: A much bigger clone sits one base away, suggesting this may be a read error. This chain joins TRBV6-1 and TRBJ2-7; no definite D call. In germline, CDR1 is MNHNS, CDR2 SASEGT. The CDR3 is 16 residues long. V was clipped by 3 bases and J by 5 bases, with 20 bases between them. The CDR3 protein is CASSESTFYSSHEQYF. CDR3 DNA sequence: TGTGCCAGCAGTGAGTCCACCTTTTATTCGTCTCACGAGCAGTACTTC.

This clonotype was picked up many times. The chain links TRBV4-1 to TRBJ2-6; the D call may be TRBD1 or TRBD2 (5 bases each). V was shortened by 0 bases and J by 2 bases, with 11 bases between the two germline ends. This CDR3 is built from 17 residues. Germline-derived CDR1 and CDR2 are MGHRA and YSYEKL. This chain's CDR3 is CASSQDMGPPGANVLTF. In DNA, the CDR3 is TGCGCCAGCAGCCAAGATATGGGACCGCCTGGGGCCAACGTCCTGACTTTC.

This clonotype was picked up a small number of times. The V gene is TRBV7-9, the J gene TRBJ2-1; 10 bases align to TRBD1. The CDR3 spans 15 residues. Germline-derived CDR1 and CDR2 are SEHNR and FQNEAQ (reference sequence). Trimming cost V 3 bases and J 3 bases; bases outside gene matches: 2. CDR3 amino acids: CASSFRDRGYNEQFF. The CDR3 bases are TGTGCCAGCAGCTTCCGGGACAGGGGCTACAATGAGCAGTTCTTC.

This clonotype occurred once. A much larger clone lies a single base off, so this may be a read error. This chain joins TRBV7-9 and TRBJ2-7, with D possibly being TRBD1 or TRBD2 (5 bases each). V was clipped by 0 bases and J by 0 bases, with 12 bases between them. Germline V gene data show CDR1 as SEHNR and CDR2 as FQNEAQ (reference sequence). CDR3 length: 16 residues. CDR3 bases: TGTGCCAGCAGCTTAGCGCGAGGGGCCCCCTCCTACGAGCAGTACTTC. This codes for CASSLARGAPSYEQYF.

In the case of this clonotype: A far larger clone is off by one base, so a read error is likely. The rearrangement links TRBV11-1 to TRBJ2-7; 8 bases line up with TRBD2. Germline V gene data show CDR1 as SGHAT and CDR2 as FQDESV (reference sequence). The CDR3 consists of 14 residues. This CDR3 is CVSSVDQRENEQYF. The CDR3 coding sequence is TGTGTCAGCAGCGTAGACCAGCGGGAGAACGAGCAGTACTTC.

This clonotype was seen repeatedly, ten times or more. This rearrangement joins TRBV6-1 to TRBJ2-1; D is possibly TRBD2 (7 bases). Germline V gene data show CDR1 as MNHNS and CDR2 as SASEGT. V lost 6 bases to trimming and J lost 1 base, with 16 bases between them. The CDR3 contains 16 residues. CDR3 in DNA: TGTGCCAGCAGGGGGAGGGGGGGAAGGTCCTACAATGAGCAGTTCTTC. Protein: CASRGRGGRSYNEQFF.